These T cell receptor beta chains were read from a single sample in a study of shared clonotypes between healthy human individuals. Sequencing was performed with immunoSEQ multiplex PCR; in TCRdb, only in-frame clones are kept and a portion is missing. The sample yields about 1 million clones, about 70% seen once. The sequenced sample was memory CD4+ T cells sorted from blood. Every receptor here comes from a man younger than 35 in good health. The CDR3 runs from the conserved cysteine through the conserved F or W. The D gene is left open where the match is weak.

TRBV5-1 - CASSLEKGNTEAFF
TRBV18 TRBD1 CASSPGTGVNEQFF
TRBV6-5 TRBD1 CASSTGTGKVYEAFF
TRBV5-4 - CASSSGAGIDTGELFF
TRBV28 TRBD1 CASSFRDRPGNTIYF
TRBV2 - CASSEGAYNSPLHF
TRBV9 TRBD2 CASSVALAGAGGELFF
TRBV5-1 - CASSLDTLGKYTEAFF
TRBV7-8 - CASSLVNGWTEAFF
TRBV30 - CAWSVMSTAGNTIYF
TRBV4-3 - CASSQEDSRRTEAFF
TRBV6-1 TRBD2 CASSETSGGPTDTQYF
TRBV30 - CAWSPDRSYGYTF
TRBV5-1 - CASSLRGYDGSADTQYF